This T cell receptor beta chain was recovered during a study of CD8 T cells in Susac syndrome (dated by TCRdb to the late 2010s). The study in broad terms: Among the sequenced Susac syndrome patients, roughly six had clinically active disease and fewer than 10 were in clinical remission. Repertoire sequencing was used to test whether CD8+ T cell activation and differentiation in Susac syndrome was antigen driven. At the time of blood withdrawal, Susac syndrome patients were either therapy-naive, taking corticosteroids (with some also receiving IVIg), or on IVIg alone. The investigation overall reported the following: In patients with Susac syndrome, the CD4+ T cell repertoire showed no detectable clonal expansion. The number of individuals in the TCR sequencing and HLA analysis was recognized as being relatively small.

CDR3 length: 14 amino acids, cysteine to phenylalanine. Left in the record is the CDR3 DNA by itself, 42 bases read in frame from the first base. The V and J ends are trimmed by 6 bases and 6 bases, leaving 18 bases between them. CDR1 and CDR2 are read off the germline V gene (reference sequence) as SGHNT and YYREEE. Peripheral blood CD8+ and CD4+ T cells from healthy donors, Susac syndrome patients and multiple sclerosis patients were profiled using high-throughput TCR beta sequencing. Recently defined diagnostic criteria for definite or probable disease were met by the Susac syndrome patients. Bulk CD8+ and CD4+ T cells were purified magnetically by negative isolation, whereas CD8+ TEMRA cells were enriched by FACS. Blood was drawn into EDTA tubes, processed within 24 hours, and PBMCs were isolated by density gradient centrifugation. PBMCs destined for TCR sequencing were cryopreserved in liquid nitrogen and later thawed in a 37 °C water bath. The sorted or isolated CD4+, CD8+ and CD8+ TEMRA cells reached a purity of at least 90%.

RNA was extracted with the RNeasy kit and roughly 0.5 to 1 ug was reverse transcribed using random hexamers. TCR beta CDR3 regions were amplified with the immunoSEQ multiplex PCR assay covering 54 Vbeta and 13 Jbeta segments. Bias from PCR amplification was corrected by using a synthetic template baseline for primer optimization and for computational correction. Per the original workflow: Reads were annotated to V, D and J genes per IMGT and analyzed with immunoSEQ Analyzer, keeping only productive sequences. Clonality was calculated as one minus the Shannon entropy normalized by log2 of the number of productive unique sequences. Public and private clones were assessed among the 100 most prevalent clones of each patient and control. Susac-specific clones were defined as absent from healthy and MS cohorts, 1052 published viral clones and other ImmuneACCESS disease sequences. Using fastp at Q25 and MiXCR, TCRdb reprocessed the public reads and kept productive beta chains. One record per CDR3 amino acid sequence lists the most common genes and DNA. These V and J calls derive from TCRdb rather than the authors' analysis. For this sample there are 200,000 to 250,000 distinct CDR3 sequences; 94% appear just once. The ten largest account for under 0.2% of the sample.

Concerning this clonotype: What antigen it recognizes has not been identified. Nothing much larger sits one base from this clone, and base qualities are not available.

This clonotype was obtained from a human donor with Susac syndrome. The chain is encoded by TRBV5-4 joined to TRBJ1-2; tentative D gene TRBD1, with 6 bases matching. Sequenced input: CD4+ T cells from PBMCs. The base sequence is TGTGCCAGCAACGTACAGGGCGTTAGAAATGGCTACACCTTC. It translates to CASNVQGVRNGYTF.